This TCR beta chain was sequenced in a study of blood T cell repertoires in COVID-19. Libraries were prepared by immunoSEQ multiplex PCR; TCRdb keeps only in-frame clonotypes and omits some of them. The data show about 59,000 clones, roughly 91% seen once. V lost 1 base to trimming and J lost 6 bases, with 19 bases between them. The CDR3 is 16 amino acids. Looked up from germline, CDR1 is SGHVS and CDR2 is FQNEAQ. The sample comprised peripheral blood. The J gene is TRBJ2-7, the V gene TRBV7-8; no clear D. This sequence originates from a human donor in a cohort sampled during active COVID-19. CDR3 sequence reads: CASSLGLHGHLGEQYF. CDR3 DNA sequence: TGTGCCAGCAGCTTAGGTTTGCATGGGCACTTAGGCGAGCAGTACTTC.